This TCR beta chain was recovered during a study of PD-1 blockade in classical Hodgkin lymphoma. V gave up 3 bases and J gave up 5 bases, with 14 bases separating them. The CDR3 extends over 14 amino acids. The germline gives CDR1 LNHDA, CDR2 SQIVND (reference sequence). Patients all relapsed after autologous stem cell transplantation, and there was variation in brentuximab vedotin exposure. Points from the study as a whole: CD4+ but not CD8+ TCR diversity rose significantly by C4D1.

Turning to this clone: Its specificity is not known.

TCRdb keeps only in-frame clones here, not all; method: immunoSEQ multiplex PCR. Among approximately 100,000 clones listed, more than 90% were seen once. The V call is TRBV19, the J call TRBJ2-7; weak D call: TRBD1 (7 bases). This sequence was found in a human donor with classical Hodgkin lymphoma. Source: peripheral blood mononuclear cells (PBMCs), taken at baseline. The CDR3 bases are TGTGCCAGTAGTATTGAGACAGGGACTCACGAGCAGTACTTC. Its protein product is CASSIETGTHEQYF.